These 10 T cell receptor beta chains originate from one sample sequenced in a study of blood T cell repertoires in COVID-19. Assay used: immunoSEQ multiplex PCR; TCRdb lists only in-frame clones, some missing. The sample yields approximately 120,000 clones, 75% to 90% seen once. Sequencing was carried out using peripheral blood. The source of these receptors is a human donor with acute or convalescent COVID-19. The donor label of this sample is uncertain.

This chain uses TRBV3-1 (or the pseudogene TRBV3-2) with TRBJ1-2; no clear D gene. Per germline, CDR1 LGHDT and CDR2 YNNKEL (reference sequence). Trimming cost V 1 base and J 8 bases, with 11 bases left between them. The CDR3 sequence is 13 residues long. CDR3 loop: CASSQVERPGYTF. Here the CDR3 DNA reads TGTGCCAGCAGCCAAGTCGAGCGCCCGGGCTACACCTTC.

V usage is TRBV27 and J usage is TRBJ1-4; the D gene is possibly TRBD1 (6 bases). V gave up 7 bases and J gave up 6 bases, with 21 bases separating them. There are 16 residues in the CDR3. Germline V gene data show CDR1 as MNHEY and CDR2 as SMNVEV (reference sequence). This CDR3 is CASTTSRDKTDEKLFF. CDR3 nucleotide sequence: TGTGCCAGCACCACGTCTCGGGACAAGACGGATGAAAAACTGTTTTTT.

A few counts support this clone. V gene TRBV5-1 combines with J gene TRBJ1-4, with 7 bases lining up with TRBD1. With 4 bases clipped from V and 5 bases from J, the junction kept 17 bases outside the gene matches. Germline CDR1 reads SGHRS; CDR2 reads YFSETQ. The CDR3 sequence is 18 residues long. The CDR3 spells CASSTGQLGRLVNEKLFF. DNA for the CDR3: TGCGCCAGCAGCACGGGACAGTTGGGACGACTGGTGAATGAAAAACTGTTTTTT.

This chain links TRBV28 with TRBJ1-1; D unclear. This CDR3 has 11 residues. Per germline, CDR1 MDHEN and CDR2 SYDVKM. The V end lost 7 bases, the J end lost 2 bases, and 5 bases lay between the germline ends. CDR3 region: CASILNTEAFF. CDR3 in DNA: TGTGCCAGCATACTCAACACTGAAGCTTTCTTT.

The CDR3 protein is CSVYRDTYEQYF. For the CDR3, the DNA is TGCAGCGTCTACAGGGATACCTACGAGCAGTACTTC. The chain couples TRBV29-1 to TRBJ2-7; a possible D gene is TRBD1 (6 bases). This CDR3 comprises 12 residues. Germline CDR1 and CDR2: SQVTM and ANQGSEA. Trimming took off 6 bases at V and 2 bases at J, with 11 bases between the two ends.

The count of this clone is one. The chain has TRBV30 and TRBJ2-5; possibly TRBD2 for D (5 bases). This CDR3 comprises 12 residues. Germline CDR1 GTSNPN, CDR2 SVGIG (reference sequence). The V gene lost 7 bases and the J gene lost 6 bases, with 15 bases spanning the gap. Here the CDR3 reads CALRESSKTQYF. In nucleotides, the CDR3 is TGTGCCTTGAGGGAGTCGAGCAAGACCCAGTACTTC.

This rearrangement joins TRBV19 to TRBJ1-2; 7 nucleotides line up with TRBD1. Per germline, CDR1 LNHDA and CDR2 SQIVND (reference sequence). Losses at the gene ends were 6 bases for V and 8 bases for J; bases not matched to a gene: 3. The CDR3 spans 11 residues. DNA of the CDR3: TGTGCCAGTAGGACAGGGATCGGCTACACCTTC. Its translation is CASRTGIGYTF.

This clone turned up a few times. The gene calls are TRBV14 and TRBJ1-2; maybe TRBD1 (6 bases). This CDR3 has 15 residues. In germline, CDR1 is SGHDN, CDR2 FVKESK. V was trimmed by 4 bases and J by 4 bases, leaving 16 bases between them. For the CDR3, the DNA is TGTGCCAGCAGCCGTATACAGGGCCCCTTCTATGGCTACACCTTC. Amino acid sequence: CASSRIQGPFYGYTF.

The chain has TRBV27 and TRBJ2-1; TRBD1 is a possible D gene (6 bases). This CDR3 is 17 amino acids long. Germline lookup yields CDR1 MNHEY and CDR2 SMNVEV (reference sequence). The V end was cut by 5 bases, the J end by 0 bases, with 17 bases between. The CDR3 region has the DNA TGTGCCAGCAGTCTCAGCGGACAGCCCCTCTCCTACAATGAGCAGTTCTTC. Encoded protein: CASSLSGQPLSYNEQFF.

The rearrangement links TRBV20-1 to TRBJ2-1; no clear D gene. Germline V gene lookup returns CDR1 DFQATT and CDR2 SNEGSKA (reference sequence). The V gene lost 7 bases and the J gene lost 8 bases, with 12 bases spanning the gap. The CDR3 has 11 amino acids. The CDR3 sequence is CSVGPLDEQFF. The CDR3 DNA reads TGCAGTGTGGGCCCTTTGGATGAGCAGTTCTTC.